The clone carrying this T cell receptor beta chain showed up just once. Its antigen is currently unknown. The study drew the donors from its approximately 120-subject validation cohort, separate from the approximately 700-subject first cohort. These data come from a study of cytomegalovirus exposure and HLA in healthy donors. Study-level results: Reports credit the classifier with highly specific, highly sensitive diagnosis of cytomegalovirus status. Researchers catalogued approximately 170 TCR beta chains as cytomegalovirus-associated. TCR sequences were mostly rare, though some public TCRs occurred in many donors.

Here immunoSEQ multiplex PCR was the method, and the copy in TCRdb shows in-frame clones only, minus some. The data contain about 240,000 clones, about 86% of them singletons. V lost 5 bases, J lost 4 bases, and 7 bases stayed unmatched. The germline gives CDR1 SEHNR, CDR2 FQNEAQ (reference sequence). CDR3 length equals 15 residues. The rearrangement joins TRBV7-9 to TRBJ2-1, with TRBD1 identical over 8 bases. The source is a woman aged 25 to 39 in good health and CMV-seropositive. Sequencing used PBMCs. CDR3 in amino acids: CASSLPGQVYNEQFF. The CDR3 coding sequence is TGTGCCAGCAGCCTACCGGGACAGGTATACAATGAGCAGTTCTTC.